Described below is a single T cell receptor beta chain sequence and its context. The antigen is not known. This CDR3 contains 15 residues. Trimming stripped 6 bases from V and 9 bases from J, with 21 bases between. Germline-derived CDR1 and CDR2 are SSHAT and FNYEAQ (reference sequence). Use of 60 Vbeta and 13 Jbeta primers characterized the PCR. The method was immunoSEQ multiplex PCR; TCRdb's version includes in-frame clones alone and lacks a portion of them. The repertoire holds more than 80,000 clones, with over 70% as singletons. These data originate in a study of cytomegalovirus exposure and HLA in healthy donors. Notes on the study in general: Later analysis revealed greater clonal expansion in HLA-associated TCR beta chains than in equally common others.

The sequencing input was PBMCs. The origin of this receptor is a male donor in good health and CMV-seropositive. The chain has TRBV7-7 and TRBJ2-1; D is possibly TRBD1 (6 bases). The CDR3 DNA reads as TGTGCCAGCAGGTCTCTGGGGGACACCTCCGGTGAGCAGTTCTTC. Translation: CASRSLGDTSGEQFF.